This TCR beta chain is from a study of T cell responses to AZD1222 COVID-19 vaccine. General study points: Only after the peak T cell response were repertoires sampled. Mostly white British, mostly female donors; authors suggested clonal diversity may be underestimated.

About this clone itself: Its cognate antigen is unknown.

Analysis merged second doses at about 4 or about 12 weeks. Produced via immunoSEQ multiplex PCR; TCRdb's table is partial and in-frame only. Here the sample spans 140,000 to 150,000 clones, approximately 86% being singletons. V shed 5 bases, J shed 6 bases, and the junction held 10 bases outside the gene matches. The germline CDR1 and CDR2 sequences are SEHNR and FQNEAQ (reference sequence). The CDR3 has 16 residues. This specimen was peripheral blood, taken 28 days after the second AZD1222 dose. This TCR was sampled from an adult who received the AZD1222 COVID-19 vaccine. The chain uses TRBV7-9 and TRBJ1-2; TRBD1 matches at 12 bases. The CDR3 reads CASSTPTGTGGDGYTF. The CDR3 nucleotides read TGTGCCAGCAGCACCCCGACCGGGACAGGGGGCGATGGCTACACCTTC.